This T cell receptor (beta chain) was observed in a study of cytomegalovirus exposure and HLA in healthy donors. In germline, CDR1 is MDHEN, CDR2 SYDVKM. The junction had 5 bases not matched to a gene; V was cut back by 5 bases and J by 0 bases. CDR3 length: 16 amino acids. The repertoire was sequenced with immunoSEQ multiplex PCR; TCRdb's copy has only in-frame clones and lacks some. The top ten hold around 3.3% of the sample, which has more than 200,000 clones, roughly 91% seen once. As regards this clone: The antigen is unknown.

Study-wide points: TCR sequences were mostly rare, though some public TCRs occurred in many donors.

The specimen sequenced was PBMCs. This TCR was recovered from a woman aged 25 to 45 in good health and CMV-seronegative. The chain recombines TRBV28 with TRBJ2-3; 10 bases are a match to TRBD1. CDR3 sequence reads: CASSPDRGGSTDTQYF. The CDR3 DNA sequence: TGTGCCAGCAGTCCGGACAGGGGGGGTAGCACAGATACGCAGTATTTT.